The next 4 T cell receptor beta chains were all read from a single sample in a study of PD-L1 blockade in urothelial cancer. TCRdb's copy holds only in-frame clones and misses some; the assay was immunoSEQ multiplex PCR. The sample lists 70,000 to 90,000 clones, more than 75% occurring once. Time point meaning: pretreatment peripheral blood. Material: PBMCs, obtained around atezolizumab (anti-PD-L1) treatment. The receptors derive from a man in his sixties with urothelial cancer.

CDR3 nucleotides: TGTGCCAGCAGCTTAGCTTGGACAGGGGCCTACGAGCAGTACTTC. Protein product: CASSLAWTGAYEQYF. The chain is built from TRBV11-3 and TRBJ2-7; 9 positions match TRBD1. Losses at the gene ends were 1 base for V and 2 bases for J; bases not matched to a gene: 3. The length of the CDR3 is 15 residues. Per germline, CDR1 SGHNT and CDR2 YENEEA.

V usage is TRBV7-9 and J usage is TRBJ2-7, with 7 bases fitting TRBD1. Trimming cost V 5 bases and J 0 bases; bases outside gene matches: 10. CDR1 is SEHNR, CDR2 FQNEAQ, per germline (reference sequence). This CDR3 has 16 residues. CDR3 nucleotide sequence: TGTGCCAGCAGCCTACGACAGGGCTTGGGCTCCTACGAGCAGTACTTC. The encoded protein is CASSLRQGLGSYEQYF.

The genes are TRBV15 and TRBJ1-5; D is perhaps TRBD1 (5 bases). Germline V gene data show CDR1 as LNHNV and CDR2 as YYDKDF (reference sequence). The CDR3 runs 15 residues. Trimming took 1 base from V and 6 from J, leaving 13 bases between them. The CDR3 coding sequence is TGTGCCACCAGCAGAGGCGGGGGTAGGGCTCAGCCCCAGCATTTT. Translating gives CATSRGGGRAQPQHF.

The rearrangement uses TRBV7-2 and TRBJ2-3; perhaps TRBD1 as D (5 bases). Germline CDR1 reads SGHTA; CDR2 reads FQGNSA. The CDR3 contains 15 residues. V was trimmed by 5 bases and J by 0 bases, leaving 12 bases between them. The CDR3 loop is CASSKQALSTDTQYF. DNA of the CDR3: TGTGCCAGCAGCAAACAGGCCCTTAGCACAGATACGCAGTATTTT.